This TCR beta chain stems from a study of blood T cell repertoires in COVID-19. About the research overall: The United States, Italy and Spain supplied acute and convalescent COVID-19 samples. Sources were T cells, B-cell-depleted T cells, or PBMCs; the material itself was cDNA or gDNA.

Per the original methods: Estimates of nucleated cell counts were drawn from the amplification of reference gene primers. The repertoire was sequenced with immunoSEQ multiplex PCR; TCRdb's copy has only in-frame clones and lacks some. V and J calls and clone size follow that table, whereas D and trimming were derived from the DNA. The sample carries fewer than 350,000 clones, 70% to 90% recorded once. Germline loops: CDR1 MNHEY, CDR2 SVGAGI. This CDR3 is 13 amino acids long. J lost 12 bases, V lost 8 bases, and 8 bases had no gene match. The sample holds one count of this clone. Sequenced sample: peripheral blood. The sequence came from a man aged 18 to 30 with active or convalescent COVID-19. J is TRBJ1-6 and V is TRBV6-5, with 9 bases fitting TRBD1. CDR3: CASRDREFKPLHF. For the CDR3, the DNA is TGTGCCAGCCGGGACAGGGAATTTAAACCCCTCCACTTT.